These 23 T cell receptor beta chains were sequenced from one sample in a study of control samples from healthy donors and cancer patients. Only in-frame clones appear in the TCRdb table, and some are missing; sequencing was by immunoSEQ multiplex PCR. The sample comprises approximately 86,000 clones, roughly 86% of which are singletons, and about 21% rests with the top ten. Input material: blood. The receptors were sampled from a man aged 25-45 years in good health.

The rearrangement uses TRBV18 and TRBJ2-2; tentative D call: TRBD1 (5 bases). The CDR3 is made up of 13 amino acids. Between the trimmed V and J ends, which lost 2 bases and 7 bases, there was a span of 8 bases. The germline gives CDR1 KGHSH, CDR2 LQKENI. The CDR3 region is CASSPATDGELFF. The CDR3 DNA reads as TGTGCCAGCTCACCAGCGACAGACGGGGAGCTGTTTTTT. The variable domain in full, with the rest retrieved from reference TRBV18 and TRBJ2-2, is NAGVMQNPRHLVRRRGQEARLRCSPMKGHSHVYWYRQLPEEGLKFMVYLQKENIIDESGMPKERFSAEFPKEGPSILRIQQVVRGDSAAYFCASSPATDGELFFGEGSRLTVL.

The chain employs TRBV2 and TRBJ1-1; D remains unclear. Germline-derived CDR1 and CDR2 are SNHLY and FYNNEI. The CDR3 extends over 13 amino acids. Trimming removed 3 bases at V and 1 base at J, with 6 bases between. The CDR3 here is CASSDVGNTEAFF. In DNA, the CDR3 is TGTGCCAGCAGTGATGTGGGGAACACTGAAGCTTTCTTT. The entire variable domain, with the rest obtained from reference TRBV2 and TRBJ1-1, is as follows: EPEVTQTPSHQVTQMGQEVILRCVPISNHLYFYWYRQILGQKVEFLVSFYNNEISEKSEIFDDQFSVERPDGSNFTLKIRSTKLEDSAMYFCASSDVGNTEAFFGQGTRLTVV.

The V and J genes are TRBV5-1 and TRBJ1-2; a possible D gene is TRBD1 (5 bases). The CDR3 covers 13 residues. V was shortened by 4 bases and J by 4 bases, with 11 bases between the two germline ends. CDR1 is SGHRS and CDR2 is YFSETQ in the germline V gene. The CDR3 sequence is CASSARVGYGYTF. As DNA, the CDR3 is TGCGCCAGCAGCGCCAGGGTCGGCTATGGCTACACCTTC. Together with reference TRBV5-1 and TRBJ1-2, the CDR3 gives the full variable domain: KAGVTQTPRYLIKTRGQQVTLSCSPISGHRSVSWYQQTPGQGLQFLFEYFSETQRNKGNFPGRFSGRQFSNSRSEMNVSTLELGDSALYLCASSARVGYGYTFGSGTRLTVV.

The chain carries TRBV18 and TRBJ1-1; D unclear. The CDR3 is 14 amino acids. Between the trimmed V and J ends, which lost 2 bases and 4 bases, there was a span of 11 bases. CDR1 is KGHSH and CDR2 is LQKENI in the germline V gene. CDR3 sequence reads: CASSPRVEGTEAFF. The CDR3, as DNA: TGTGCCAGCTCACCAAGGGTTGAGGGCACTGAAGCTTTCTTT.

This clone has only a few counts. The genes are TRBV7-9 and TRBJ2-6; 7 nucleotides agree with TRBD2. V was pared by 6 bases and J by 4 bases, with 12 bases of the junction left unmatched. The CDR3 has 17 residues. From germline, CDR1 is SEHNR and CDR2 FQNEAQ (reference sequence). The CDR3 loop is CASRLPNAGVGANVLTF. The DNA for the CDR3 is TGTGCCAGCAGACTTCCAAATGCGGGGGTCGGGGCCAACGTCCTGACTTTC.

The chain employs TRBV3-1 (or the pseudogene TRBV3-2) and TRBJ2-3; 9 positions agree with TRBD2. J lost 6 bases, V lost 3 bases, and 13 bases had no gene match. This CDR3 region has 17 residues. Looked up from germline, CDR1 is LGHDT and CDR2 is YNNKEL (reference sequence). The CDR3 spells CASSHGRRSSGEDTQYF. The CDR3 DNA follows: TGTGCCAGCAGCCACGGACGACGATCTAGCGGGGAGGATACGCAGTATTTT.

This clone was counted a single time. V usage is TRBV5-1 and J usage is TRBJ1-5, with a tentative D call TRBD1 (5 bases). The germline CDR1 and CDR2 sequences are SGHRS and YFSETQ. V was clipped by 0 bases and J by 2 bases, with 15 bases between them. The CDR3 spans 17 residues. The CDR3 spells CASSLGDVERRNQPQHF. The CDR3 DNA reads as TGCGCCAGCAGCTTGGGGGACGTTGAAAGGCGCAATCAGCCCCAGCATTTT.

The CDR3 sequence: CASSLGRGGNTIYF. CDR3 DNA: TGTGCCAGCAGCTTGGGCCGAGGGGGAAACACCATATATTTT. This chain uses TRBV5-5 with TRBJ1-3; D ambiguous. V lost 0 bases and J lost 4, with 8 bases in between. This CDR3 has 14 residues. CDR1 and CDR2 (germline): SGHKS, YYEKEE (reference sequence). The full variable domain, in which reference TRBV5-5 and TRBJ1-3 provide the parts outside the CDR3, is DAGVTQSPTHLIKTRGQQVTLRCSPISGHKSVSWYQQVLGQGPQFIFQYYEKEERGRGNFPDRFSARQFPNYSSELNVNALLLGDSALYLCASSLGRGGNTIYFGEGSWLTVV.

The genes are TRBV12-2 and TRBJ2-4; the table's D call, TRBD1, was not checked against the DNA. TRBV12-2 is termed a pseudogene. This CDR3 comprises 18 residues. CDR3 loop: CASRVIGDFLSAKNIQYF. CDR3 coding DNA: TGTGCAAGTCGCGTAATAGGGGATTTTTTATCAGCCAAAAACATTCAGTACTTC.

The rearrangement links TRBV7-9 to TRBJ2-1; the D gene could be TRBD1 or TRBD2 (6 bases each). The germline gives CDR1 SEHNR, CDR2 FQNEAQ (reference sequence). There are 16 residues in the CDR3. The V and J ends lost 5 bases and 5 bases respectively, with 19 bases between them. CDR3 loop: CASSPLGGRDNNEQFF. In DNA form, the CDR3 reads TGTGCCAGCAGCCCTCTCGGGGGCAGGGACAACAATGAGCAGTTCTTC.

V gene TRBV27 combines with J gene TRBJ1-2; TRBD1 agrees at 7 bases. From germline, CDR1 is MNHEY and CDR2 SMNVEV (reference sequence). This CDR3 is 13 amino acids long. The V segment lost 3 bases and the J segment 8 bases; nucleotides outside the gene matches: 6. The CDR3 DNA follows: TGTGCCAGCAGTTTGTCGACAGGGAGAGGCTACACCTTC. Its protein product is CASSLSTGRGYTF.

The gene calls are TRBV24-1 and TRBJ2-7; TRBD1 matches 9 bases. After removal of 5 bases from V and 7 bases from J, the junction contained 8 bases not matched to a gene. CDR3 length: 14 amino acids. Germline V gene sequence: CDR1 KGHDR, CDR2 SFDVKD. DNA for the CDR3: TGTGCCACCAGTGGCCGGGACAGGGTAGGGGAGCAGTACTTC. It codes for CATSGRDRVGEQYF.

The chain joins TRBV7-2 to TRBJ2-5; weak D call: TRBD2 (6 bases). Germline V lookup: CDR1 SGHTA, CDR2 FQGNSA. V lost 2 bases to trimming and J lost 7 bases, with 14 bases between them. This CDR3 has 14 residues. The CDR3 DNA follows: TGTGCCAGCAGCTTATCCCGCCCGGAGGGGACCCAGTACTTC. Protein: CASSLSRPEGTQYF.

CDR3 sequence (DNA): TGTGCCACCAGTGTGAATGGGGGAAGCGGCTACAATGAGCAGTTCTTC. Translation: CATSVNGGSGYNEQFF. This chain links TRBV24-1 with TRBJ2-1, with D perhaps being TRBD1 or TRBD2 (5 bases each). This CDR3 has 16 residues. The germline V gene has CDR1 KGHDR and CDR2 SFDVKD. V was shortened by 5 bases and J by 3 bases, with 16 bases between the two germline ends.

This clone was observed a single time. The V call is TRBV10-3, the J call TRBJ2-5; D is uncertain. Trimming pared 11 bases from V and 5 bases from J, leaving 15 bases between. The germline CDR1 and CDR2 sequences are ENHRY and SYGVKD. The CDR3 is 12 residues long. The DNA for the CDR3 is TGTGCCTCCGCGGCAGGCAGTGAGACCCAGTACTTC. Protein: CASAAGSETQYF.

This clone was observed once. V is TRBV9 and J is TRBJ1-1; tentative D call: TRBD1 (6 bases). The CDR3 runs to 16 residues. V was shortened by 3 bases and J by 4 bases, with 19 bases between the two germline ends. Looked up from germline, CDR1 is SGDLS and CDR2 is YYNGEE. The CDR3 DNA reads TGTGCCAGCAGCGAATGGGTCGGGGGGCAGGGCACTGAAGCTTTCTTT. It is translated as CASSEWVGGQGTEAFF.

The CDR3 spells CASSVDRGPGNTIYF. The CDR3 DNA sequence: TGTGCCAGCAGCGTAGATCGGGGTCCTGGAAACACCATATATTTT. This rearrangement joins TRBV9 to TRBJ1-3; D gene ambiguous. The germline V gene encodes CDR1 SGDLS and CDR2 YYNGEE. CDR3 length: 15 residues. V was cut by 0 bases and J by 2 bases, with 9 bases left in between.

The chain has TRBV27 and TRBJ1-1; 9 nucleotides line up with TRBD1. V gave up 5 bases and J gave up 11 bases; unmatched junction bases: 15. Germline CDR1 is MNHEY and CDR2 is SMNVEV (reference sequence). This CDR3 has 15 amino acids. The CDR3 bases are TGTGCCAGCAGTCCCCTGGACAGGGGCAACCCCGTTGCTTTCTTT. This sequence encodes CASSPLDRGNPVAFF.

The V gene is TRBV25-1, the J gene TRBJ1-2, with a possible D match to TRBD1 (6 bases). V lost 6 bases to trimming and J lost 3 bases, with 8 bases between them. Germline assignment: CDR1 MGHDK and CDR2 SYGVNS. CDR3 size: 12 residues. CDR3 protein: CASRTGYYGYTF. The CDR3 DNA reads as TGTGCCAGCAGGACAGGATACTATGGCTACACCTTC.

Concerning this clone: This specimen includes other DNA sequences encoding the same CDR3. Here the CDR3 DNA reads TGCGCCAGCAGCACCGGACAGCAAGAGACCCAGTACTTC. This gives the protein CASSTGQQETQYF. The J gene is TRBJ2-5, the V gene TRBV5-1, with D possibly TRBD1 on 6 matching bases. Germline assignment: CDR1 SGHRS and CDR2 YFSETQ. V shed 4 bases and J shed 2 bases, with 9 bases lying between them. The CDR3 is 13 amino acids.

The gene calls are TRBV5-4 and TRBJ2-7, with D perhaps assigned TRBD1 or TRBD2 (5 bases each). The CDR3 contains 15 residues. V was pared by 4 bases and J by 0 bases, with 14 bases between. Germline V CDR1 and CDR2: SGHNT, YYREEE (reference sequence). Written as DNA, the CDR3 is TGTGCCAGCAGCGTTGACGGGGCAAGCTCCTACGAGCAGTACTTC. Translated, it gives CASSVDGASSYEQYF.

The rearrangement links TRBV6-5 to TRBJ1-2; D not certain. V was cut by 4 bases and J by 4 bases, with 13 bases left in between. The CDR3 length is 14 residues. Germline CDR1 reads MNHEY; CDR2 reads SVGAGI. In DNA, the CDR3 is TGTGCCAGCAGTTGGGTTAACAGTCGCTATGGCTACACCTTC. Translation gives CASSWVNSRYGYTF.

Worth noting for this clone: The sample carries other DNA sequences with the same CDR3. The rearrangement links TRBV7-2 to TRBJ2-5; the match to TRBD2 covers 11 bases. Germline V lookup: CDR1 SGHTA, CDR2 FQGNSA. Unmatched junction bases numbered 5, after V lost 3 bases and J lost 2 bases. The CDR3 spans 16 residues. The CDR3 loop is CASSLVSGGGQETQYF. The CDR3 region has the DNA TGTGCCAGCAGCTTGGTTAGCGGGGGGGGTCAAGAGACCCAGTACTTC.